A single sample gave rise to the 20 T cell receptor beta chains below, sequenced in a study of human T cells and chemical hapten exposure. Time point described: patch test 2, 6 weeks after DPC sensitization. The sample's treatment: therapeutic diphenylcyclopropenone sensitization with weekly scalp DPC. Using its own MiXCR run on the RACE reads, TCRdb lists one record per CDR3 protein. Altogether about 50,000 distinct CDR3 sequences are present, about 10% being singletons, with the ten largest covering under 2%. The sequences come from whole blood, collected in connection with sensitization to the hapten diphenylcyclopropenone (DPC). The receptors here all came from a woman between 45 and 60 years old with alopecia areata. Some clones in this sample may be carry-over from other donors' samples.

The rearrangement joins TRBV7-9 to TRBJ1-1; the D gene is possibly TRBD1 (6 bases). This CDR3 region has 14 residues. Trimming stripped 4 bases from V and 6 bases from J, with 15 bases between. Per the germline V gene, CDR1 is SEHNR and CDR2 is FQNEAQ (reference sequence). The CDR3 DNA is TGTGCCAGCAGCTGGGGACAAGGCTTCGCTGAAGCTTTCTTT. Amino acid sequence: CASSWGQGFAEAFF.

CDR3 bases: TGCAGCGTTGAATCTCGGGGTTACATTCAGTACTTC. Translating it yields CSVESRGYIQYF. This chain uses TRBV29-1 with TRBJ2-4; D is perhaps TRBD2 (5 bases). V lost 2 bases, J lost 8 bases, and 10 bases lay in between. The CDR3 is made up of 12 amino acids. Germline CDR1 reads SQVTM; CDR2 reads ANQGSEA.

This chain joins TRBV12-5 and TRBJ1-1; perhaps TRBD1 as D (5 bases). V lost 4 bases and J lost 4, with 13 bases in between. The CDR3 consists of 14 residues. CDR1 and CDR2 from the germline V gene are LGHNT and FRNRAP. The chain's CDR3 is CASGYENRPTEAFF. The CDR3 DNA sequence: TGTGCTAGTGGTTATGAGAACAGGCCCACTGAAGCTTTCTTT.

This clonotype was seen a few times. The V gene is TRBV20-1, the J gene TRBJ2-1, with 12 bases matching TRBD2. The germline CDR1 and CDR2 sequences are DFQATT and SNEGSKA (reference sequence). V was pared by 0 bases and J by 10 bases, with 10 bases of the junction left unmatched. The length of the CDR3 is 16 residues. For the CDR3, the DNA is TGCAGTGCTAGAGATCCTCTAGCGGGGGGGCTATGGGAGCAGTTCTTC. Amino acid sequence: CSARDPLAGGLWEQFF.

This clonotype appeared many times. The chain employs TRBV7-9 and TRBJ1-2; 9 positions match TRBD1. CDR3 size: 14 residues. V was pared by 5 bases and J by 10 bases, with 11 bases of the junction left unmatched. CDR1 and CDR2 from the germline V gene are SEHNR and FQNEAQ (reference sequence). The CDR3 DNA follows: TGTGCCAGCAGCCGATATGGACAGGGGACTACCTACACCTTC. It encodes CASSRYGQGTTYTF.

In this sample, this clonotype turned up many times. This chain uses TRBV7-7 with TRBJ2-2; D might be TRBD1 (6 bases). The length of the CDR3 is 17 residues. The germline V gene has CDR1 SSHAT and CDR2 FNYEAQ (reference sequence). V was pared by 2 bases and J by 0 bases, with 13 bases between. CDR3 amino acids: CASSLYPGTTNTGELFF. The DNA for the CDR3 is TGTGCCAGCAGCTTATATCCCGGGACAACGAACACCGGGGAGCTGTTTTTT.

This clonotype was detected only a few times. The chain joins TRBV7-6 to TRBJ2-2; TRBD1 matches 8 bases. This CDR3 is built from 16 residues. Per the germline V gene, CDR1 is SGHVS and CDR2 is FNYEAQ. The J segment lost 7 bases and the V segment lost 6 bases, leaving 13 bases of the junction unmatched. The CDR3 loop is CASREFPGTGLGELFF. The CDR3 region has the DNA TGTGCCAGCAGGGAGTTTCCCGGGACAGGACTCGGGGAGCTGTTTTTT. The variable domain in full, completed from reference TRBV7-6 and TRBJ2-2, reads GAGVSQSPRYKVTKRGQDVALRCDPISGHVSLYWYRQALGQGPEFLTYFNYEAQQDKSGLPNDRFSAERPEGSISTLTIQRTEQRDSAMYRCASREFPGTGLGELFFGEGSRLTVL.

The chain uses TRBV5-1 and TRBJ1-4, with D hard to call. Germline CDR1 and CDR2: SGHRS and YFSETQ. With 4 bases removed from V and 3 bases from J, the gap between germline ends came to 25 bases. This CDR3 is built from 19 residues. CDR3 DNA sequence: TGCGCCAGCAGCCCCGCCGTAACTACTGCGGGTTCCCCTAATGAAAAACTGTTTTTT. Its protein is CASSPAVTTAGSPNEKLFF.

This clonotype was detected once. This chain links TRBV4-2 with TRBJ2-5; D is perhaps TRBD1 (5 bases). CDR1 LGHNA and CDR2 YNFKEQ come from the germline V gene. Trimming shortened V by 2 bases and J by 3 bases, and 7 bases separated the two germline ends. The CDR3 extends over 13 amino acids. This CDR3 is CASSQSREETQYF. The CDR3 DNA is TGTGCCAGCAGCCAAAGCAGGGAAGAGACCCAGTACTTC.

This clonotype came up a few times. This chain connects TRBV7-2 to TRBJ2-4; 9 bases agree with TRBD1. The junction had 11 bases not matched to a gene; V was cut back by 2 bases and J by 6 bases. Germline values: CDR1 SGHTA, CDR2 FQGNSA. This CDR3 region has 17 residues. The CDR3 reads CASSLNPVLGQGNIQYF. The CDR3 DNA is TGTGCCAGCAGCTTAAACCCCGTCCTGGGACAGGGAAACATTCAGTACTTC.

This clonotype was seen a few times. This chain joins TRBV13 and TRBJ1-3, with 10 bases identical to TRBD1. Trimming took 3 bases from V and 6 from J; bases not matched to a gene: 5. Germline CDR1 PRHDT, CDR2 FYEKMQ (reference sequence). The CDR3 totals 15 residues. DNA for the CDR3: TGTGCCAGCAGCTTCCCGGGACAGGGGAAAAACACCATATATTTT. Amino acids: CASSFPGQGKNTIYF.

This clonotype came up a few times. The chain joins TRBV4-1 to TRBJ1-3; D might be TRBD1 (6 bases). Looked up from germline, CDR1 is MGHRA and CDR2 is YSYEKL. The CDR3 spans 16 residues. Trimming pared 6 bases from V and 0 bases from J, leaving 15 bases between. The CDR3: CASRQLTGNSGNTIYF. CDR3 DNA: TGCGCCAGCAGGCAACTAACAGGGAACTCTGGAAACACCATATATTTT.

V is TRBV12-3 or TRBV12-4 and J is TRBJ1-5; D possibly corresponds to TRBD1 (5 bases). Between the trimmed V and J ends, which lost 7 bases and 7 bases, there was a span of 17 bases. This CDR3 spans 14 amino acids. The CDR3 bases are TGTGCCAGCACCCCGGGGCTTCTGGGGCAGCCCCAGCATTTT. Residues: CASTPGLLGQPQHF.

This clonotype was counted only a few times. J is TRBJ2-1 and V is TRBV29-1; D remains unclear. Trimming left V 8 bases short and J 4 bases short, with 12 bases between. The germline V gene encodes CDR1 SQVTM and CDR2 ANQGSEA. The CDR3 runs 12 residues. DNA for the CDR3: TGCAGCTTCCACGCCGATTACAATGAGCAGTTCTTC. Its protein product is CSFHADYNEQFF.

This chain connects TRBV27 to TRBJ1-2; the match to TRBD1 covers 8 bases. The CDR3 is 13 residues long. With V trimmed by 4 bases and J by 7 bases, 5 bases remained unmatched. The germline V gene encodes CDR1 MNHEY and CDR2 SMNVEV (reference sequence). The CDR3 region is CASSSGQGFGYTF. The CDR3 nucleotides are TGTGCCAGCAGTTCCGGACAGGGTTTTGGCTACACCTTC.

Many counts were recorded for this clonotype. The CDR3 DNA is TGTGCCAGCAGCACTCGCGGGAATTCACCCCTCCACTTT. Its translation is CASSTRGNSPLHF. The V gene is TRBV7-8, the J gene TRBJ1-6; no clear D gene. The CDR3 is 13 residues long. Deletions cut 5 bases from V and 7 bases from J, with 9 bases between. Germline CDR1 and CDR2: SGHVS and FQNEAQ. Using reference TRBV7-8 and TRBJ1-6 for the parts outside the CDR3, the full variable domain is GAGVSQSPRYKVAKRGQDVALRCDPISGHVSLFWYQQALGQGPEFLTYFQNEAQLDKSGLPSDRFFAERPEGSVSTLKIQRTQQEDSAVYLCASSTRGNSPLHFGNGTRLTVT.

The gene calls are TRBV7-9 and TRBJ2-4; TRBD1 agrees at 9 bases. The V gene's germline CDR1 is SEHNR and CDR2 FQNEAQ (reference sequence). This CDR3 is built from 16 residues. V was clipped by 5 bases and J by 1 base; unmatched bases: 6. The CDR3 DNA reads as TGTGCCAGCAGCGTGGGGACAGGGAAGGCCAAAAACATTCAGTACTTC. It codes for CASSVGTGKAKNIQYF.

This clonotype showed up just a few times. J is TRBJ2-7 and V is TRBV4-3; D is uncertain. V lost 0 bases and J 3 bases, leaving 12 bases between the germline ends. CDR1 and CDR2 from the germline V gene are LGHNA and YSLEER. This CDR3 comprises 15 residues. The chain's CDR3 is CASSQDPPPFYEQYF. CDR3 in DNA: TGCGCCAGCAGCCAAGATCCGCCGCCGTTCTACGAGCAGTACTTC.

In its sample, this clonotype was seen a few times. The chain carries TRBV19 and TRBJ1-5, with 10 bases matching TRBD1. Trimming cost V 2 bases and J 9 bases; bases outside gene matches: 10. The length of the CDR3 is 16 residues. Germline CDR1 and CDR2: LNHDA and SQIVND (reference sequence). CDR3 amino acids: CASSIRTGTGDRPQHF. The CDR3 nucleotides are TGTGCCAGTAGTATAAGAACCGGGACAGGGGATCGGCCCCAGCATTTT.

This clonotype has at least ten counts. The rearrangement joins TRBV6-2 or TRBV6-3 to TRBJ2-1; D is unresolved. The CDR3 is 15 residues long. CDR1 and CDR2 (germline): MNHEY, SVGEGT. V lost 4 bases, J lost 5 bases, and 15 bases lay in between. In nucleotides, the CDR3 is TGTGCCAGCAGTTTCGACTTTACCAACCACAATGAGCAGTTCTTC. It is translated as CASSFDFTNHNEQFF.